This T cell receptor (beta chain) was observed in a study of blood T cell repertoires in COVID-19. Across the study: From the United States, Italy and Spain came samples of acute and convalescent COVID-19. T cells, B-cell-depleted T cells, or PBMCs supplied cDNA or gDNA.

Original processing notes: Reference gene primer amplification gave estimated nucleated cell counts. Repertoires were generated with immunoSEQ multiplex PCR, while TCRdb's copy carries only in-frame clones and drops some. D and trimming were read from the DNA, whereas the V and J calls and clone size are those reported in that table. The table includes over 250,000 clones, 75% to 90% detected once. This CDR3 comprises 16 residues. Trimming pared 0 bases from V and 5 bases from J, leaving 16 bases between. Per germline, CDR1 LGHNA and CDR2 YNFKEQ. The clonotype was recovered from a man aged 45-65 years with acute or convalescent COVID-19. This chain uses TRBV4-2 with TRBJ2-5; tentative D call: TRBD2 (5 bases). Sequencing input: peripheral blood. The CDR3 nucleotides are TGTGCCAGCAGCCAAGACTACCGGGGTTTGGGGGAGACCCAGTACTTC. This translates into CASSQDYRGLGETQYF.